The 2 T cell receptor beta chains presented below share a single source sample, sequenced in a study of cytomegalovirus exposure and HLA in healthy donors. The primer mix had 60 Vbeta and 13 Jbeta primers. Only in-frame clones appear in the TCRdb table, and some are missing; sequencing was by immunoSEQ multiplex PCR. The top ten hold about 1.9% of the sample, which has around 150,000 clones, about three quarters seen once. Sequenced material: PBMCs. The receptors were gathered from a female donor in good health and CMV-seronegative.

The chain is built from TRBV30 and TRBJ1-3; 8 bases fit TRBD1. The CDR3 sequence is 17 residues long. Trimming took 1 base from V and 4 from J; bases not matched to a gene: 12. Germline V CDR1 and CDR2: GTSNPN, SVGIG (reference sequence). CDR3: CAWSAQGRGLGGNTIYF. The CDR3 nucleotides read TGTGCCTGGAGTGCTCAAGGCAGGGGGCTAGGGGGAAACACCATATATTTT.

The chain carries TRBV18 and TRBJ2-5, with 14 bases identical to TRBD2. Germline CDR1 reads KGHSH; CDR2 reads LQKENI. This CDR3 has 17 residues. J gave up 4 bases and V 2 bases, and 6 bases lay outside the gene matches. As DNA, the CDR3 is TGTGCCAGCTCACCAGGGACTAGCGGGAGCGGAGGAGAGACCCAGTACTTC. Encoded protein: CASSPGTSGSGGETQYF.